This is a list of T cell receptor beta chains from one sample in a study of control samples from healthy donors and cancer patients. Profiling relied on immunoSEQ multiplex PCR, and the TCRdb table lists in-frame clones only, not all of them. The sample yields some 74,000 clones, less than 95% seen once. Input material: blood. Every receptor here comes from a woman in her 30s in good health. Each CDR3 is given with its conserved first and last residue. The order of the fields is V gene, clone size, D gene, J gene, CDR3 protein, CDR3 DNA. D genes are given only for firm matches. Clone size is given for some rows only: seen once, a few or many times, or a class if the clone is expanded.

TRBV18	once	-	TRBJ2-2	CASFPWRNTGELFF	TGTGCCAGCTTTCCGTGGCGGAACACCGGGGAGCTGTTTTTT
TRBV28	few	TRBD1	TRBJ1-6	CASSLGQGEHF	TGTGCCAGCAGTTTGGGGCAGGGGGAGCACTTT
TRBV7-8	-	-	TRBJ1-4	CASRPGTSNEKLFF	TGTGCCAGCAGACCCGGGACGTCGAATGAAAAACTGTTTTTT
TRBV2	once	TRBD1	TRBJ2-1	CARDYRDRGNEQFF	TGTGCCAGGGACTACCGGGACAGGGGCAATGAGCAGTTCTTC
TRBV5-1	-	-	TRBJ1-3	CASSLVGTGNTIYF	TGCGCCAGCAGCTTGGTAGGGACTGGAAACACCATATATTTT
TRBV5-1	-	TRBD1	TRBJ2-7	CASSLEGGGYEQYF	TGCGCCAGCAGCTTGGAAGGGGGCGGGTACGAGCAGTACTTC
TRBV7-3	-	TRBD1	TRBJ1-2	CASSRLQGGDPNYGYTF	TGTGCCAGCAGCCGACTGCAGGGGGGGGACCCTAACTATGGCTACACCTTC
TRBV3-1/TRBV3-2	-	-	TRBJ1-4	CASSQKEKLFF	TGTGCCAGCAGCCAAAAAGAAAAACTGTTTTTT
TRBV24-1	-	-	TRBJ2-3	CATSAPQGRPQGDTQYF	TGTGCCACCAGTGCCCCGCAGGGCAGGCCCCAAGGAGATACGCAGTATTTT
TRBV19	-	-	TRBJ1-5	CASRWGHSNQPQHF	TGTGCCAGTAGATGGGGGCATAGCAATCAGCCCCAGCATTTT
TRBV18	-	TRBD1	TRBJ1-1	CASSGGQRNTEAFF	TGTGCCAGCTCGGGGGGACAGAGGAACACTGAAGCTTTCTTT
TRBV11-1	-	TRBD1	TRBJ1-1	CASSFSAGGGGAFF	TGTGCCAGCAGCTTTTCCGCAGGGGGCGGAGGAGCTTTCTTT
TRBV21-1	-	-	TRBJ1-4	CARTFTERDLGGELFF	TGTGCCAGGACCTTTACCGAAAGAGACCTAGGCGGGGAACTGTTTTTT
TRBV3-1/TRBV3-2	-	-	TRBJ2-7	CASSQAYEQYF	TGTGCCAGCAGCCAAGCCTACGAGCAGTACTTC
TRBV5-1	-	-	TRBJ1-5	CASSLSGSYNQPQHF	TGCGCCAGCAGCTTGAGTGGCAGTTACAATCAGCCCCAGCATTTT
TRBV29-1	-	-	TRBJ2-7	CSVTSGTATYEQYF	TGCAGCGTTACCTCCGGGACGGCTACCTACGAGCAGTACTTC
TRBV2	-	-	TRBJ1-3	CASSGSAAGNTIYF	TGTGCCAGCAGTGGATCGGCGGCTGGAAACACCATATATTTT
TRBV7-3	-	-	TRBJ2-3	CASSRDGRDTQYF	TGTGCCAGCAGCCGGGATGGAAGAGATACGCAGTATTTT
TRBV7-9	-	-	TRBJ2-2	CASSLIGGRTGELFF	TGTGCCAGCAGCTTAATCGGGGGGCGGACCGGGGAGCTGTTTTTT
TRBV7-8	-	-	TRBJ1-3	CASSLGGNTIYF	TGTGCCAGCAGCTTAGGGGGAAACACCATATATTTT
TRBV4-1	-	TRBD1	TRBJ1-5	CASSQDAGGSSNQPQHF	TGCGCCAGCAGCCAAGACGCAGGGGGCTCCTCTAATCAGCCCCAGCATTTT
TRBV19	-	TRBD2	TRBJ2-2	CASSFGLAGAYTGELFF	TGTGCCAGTAGTTTCGGACTAGCGGGGGCCTACACCGGGGAGCTGTTTTTT
TRBV18	-	TRBD2	TRBJ2-5	CASSPYTSGGAATQYF	TGTGCCAGCTCACCGTACACTAGCGGGGGGGCTGCGACCCAGTACTTC
TRBV19	-	-	TRBJ1-4	CASSIGARQAHEKLFF	TGTGCCAGTAGTATAGGAGCGAGGCAGGCCCATGAAAAACTGTTTTTT
TRBV19	-	-	TRBJ1-1	CASSIGQNTEAFF	TGTGCCAGTAGTATTGGGCAGAACACTGAAGCTTTCTTT
TRBV4-1	few	-	TRBJ1-1	CASSSRTENTEAFF	TGCGCCAGCAGCTCTCGGACGGAGAACACTGAAGCTTTCTTT
TRBV19	-	-	TRBJ2-2	CASSINMNTGELFF	TGTGCCAGTAGTATAAACATGAACACCGGGGAGCTGTTTTTT
TRBV2	-	-	TRBJ1-2	CASSEFSNYGYTF	TGTGCCAGCAGTGAATTTTCTAACTATGGCTACACCTTC
TRBV7-2	-	-	TRBJ1-6	CASSGRDLYNSPLHF	TGTGCCAGCAGCGGCAGGGATCTTTATAATTCACCCCTCCACTTT